Below, 12 T cell receptor beta chains from the same sample are listed, as sequenced in a study of CD8 T cells in Susac syndrome. RNA amounts of roughly 0.5 to 1 ug underwent reverse transcription with random hexamers. TCRdb reprocessed the immunoSEQ multiplex PCR reads with MiXCR, giving one entry per CDR3 protein. This repertoire shows roughly 190,000 distinct CDR3 sequences, about 94% found once; its top ten account for 0.1%. Sequencing input: CD4+ T cells from PBMCs. The receptor source for this set is a human donor in good health.

The chain employs TRBV7-8 and TRBJ2-5; no firm D call. In germline, CDR1 is SGHVS, CDR2 FQNEAQ. The CDR3 contains 14 residues. Trimming took off 2 bases at V and 5 bases at J, with 12 bases between the two ends. CDR3 loop: CASSLLPAGETQYF. The CDR3 DNA reads as TGTGCCAGCAGCTTACTCCCGGCTGGGGAGACCCAGTACTTC. Complete variable domain (other parts from reference TRBV7-8 and TRBJ2-5): GAGVSQSPRYKVAKRGQDVALRCDPISGHVSLFWYQQALGQGPEFLTYFQNEAQLDKSGLPSDRFFAERPEGSVSTLKIQRTQQEDSAVYLCASSLLPAGETQYFGPGTRLLVL.

The rearrangement links TRBV29-1 to TRBJ1-1, with a tentative D call TRBD1 (6 bases). The CDR3 has 14 residues. V was pared by 6 bases and J by 1 base, with 15 bases between. Per the germline V gene, CDR1 is SQVTM and CDR2 is ANQGSEA. The CDR3 region has the DNA TGCAGCGTCGCTCAATGGGGGGCGAACACTGAAGCTTTCTTT. It encodes CSVAQWGANTEAFF.

The chain employs TRBV20-1 and TRBJ1-5, with 11 bases fitting TRBD1. The length of the CDR3 is 15 residues. The trim removed 3 bases at V and 6 bases at J, leaving 7 bases unmatched. The germline V gene encodes CDR1 DFQATT and CDR2 SNEGSKA (reference sequence). The DNA for the CDR3 is TGCAGTGCTAGGTCAGGGACAGGGGGAAGTCAGCCCCAGCATTTT. Translation gives CSARSGTGGSQPQHF.

For the CDR3, the DNA is TGTGCCTGGAGGGACAGGGGAGTAGCTGGGACCTACGAGCAGTACTTC. Residues: CAWRDRGVAGTYEQYF. This chain joins TRBV30 and TRBJ2-7; 9 nucleotides align to TRBD1. This CDR3 is 16 amino acids long. Germline V lookup: CDR1 GTSNPN, CDR2 SVGIG (reference sequence). After removal of 3 bases from V and 2 bases from J, the junction contained 11 bases not matched to a gene. The full variable domain, rest sourced from reference TRBV30 and TRBJ2-7, is SQTIHQWPATLVQPVGSPLSLECTVEGTSNPNLYWYRQAAGRGLQLLFYSVGIGQISSEVPQNLSASRPQDRQFILSSKKLLLSDSGFYLCAWRDRGVAGTYEQYFGPGTRLTVT.

This clonotype has more than one count but fewer than ten. V gene TRBV29-1 combines with J gene TRBJ1-1; 7 bases agree with TRBD1. This CDR3 region has 13 residues. Germline V gene sequence: CDR1 SQVTM, CDR2 ANQGSEA. Trimming removed 7 bases from V and 4 bases from J; junction bases left unmatched: 9. This chain's CDR3 is CSGKGAAFTEAFF. The CDR3 DNA reads TGCAGCGGTAAGGGGGCGGCATTCACTGAAGCTTTCTTT.

V usage is TRBV12-3 or TRBV12-4 and J usage is TRBJ2-7; D is undetermined. The V end lost 8 bases, the J end lost 2 bases, and 13 bases lay between the germline ends. This CDR3 has 13 amino acids. The CDR3: CASGPAQTYEQYF. DNA of the CDR3: TGTGCCAGCGGACCGGCCCAAACCTACGAGCAGTACTTC.

The chain has TRBV7-2 and TRBJ1-1; D unresolved. CDR1 and CDR2 from the germline V gene are SGHTA and FQGNSA. With 2 bases removed from V and 5 bases from J, the gap between germline ends came to 15 bases. This CDR3 has 15 amino acids. CDR3 region: CASSLFFGPETEAFF. The CDR3 DNA reads as TGTGCCAGCAGCTTATTTTTCGGCCCGGAGACTGAAGCTTTCTTT.

This chain uses TRBV6-1 with TRBJ1-5; no definite D call. Germline loops: CDR1 MNHNS, CDR2 SASEGT. This CDR3 region has 14 residues. V was shortened by 4 bases and J by 4 bases, with 11 bases between the two germline ends. The CDR3 is CASSAKPANQPQHF. CDR3 DNA: TGTGCCAGCAGTGCGAAACCAGCGAATCAGCCCCAGCATTTT.

The chain carries TRBV5-1 and TRBJ2-5; no reliable D call. V was pared by 1 base and J by 9 bases, with 10 bases between. CDR3 length: 12 amino acids. CDR1 SGHRS and CDR2 YFSETQ come from the germline V gene. The DNA of the CDR3 is TGCGCCAGCAGCTTGAGGTTCGAGGCCCAGTACTTC. As protein: CASSLRFEAQYF.

The chain joins TRBV7-9 to TRBJ1-4; TRBD1 agrees at 7 bases. This CDR3 spans 13 amino acids. Germline V gene data show CDR1 as SEHNR and CDR2 as FQNEAQ (reference sequence). V shed 9 bases, J shed 5 bases, and the junction held 6 bases outside the gene matches. CDR3 sequence reads: CASRTGLNEKLFF. The DNA for the CDR3 is TGTGCCAGTCGGACAGGCCTGAATGAAAAACTGTTTTTT.

This chain links TRBV2 with TRBJ1-5; unclear D gene. V lost 7 bases and J lost 9, with 19 bases in between. The germline gives CDR1 SNHLY, CDR2 FYNNEI. The CDR3 is made up of 14 amino acids. The CDR3 bases are TGTGCCAGCAAGAGGACGACCTTCTCGGGGCCCCAGCATTTT. It codes for CASKRTTFSGPQHF. Full variable domain (missing parts from reference TRBV2 and TRBJ1-5): EPEVTQTPSHQVTQMGQEVILRCVPISNHLYFYWYRQILGQKVEFLVSFYNNEISEKSEIFDDQFSVERPDGSNFTLKIRSTKLEDSAMYFCASKRTTFSGPQHFGDGTRLSIL.

V and J are TRBV12-3 or TRBV12-4 and TRBJ1-1; 7 bases align to TRBD1. This CDR3 region has 14 residues. Trimming removed 6 bases from V and 3 bases from J; junction bases left unmatched: 7. The CDR3 DNA sequence: TGTGCCAGCAGCAAGGGGGCTCGGGACACTGAAGCTTTCTTT. As protein: CASSKGARDTEAFF.